This T cell receptor beta chain comes out of a study of T cells in Graves' hyperthyroidism and ophthalmopathy (dated by TCRdb to the late 2010s). Notes on the research overall: Peripheral blood samples were taken at initial diagnosis, before any treatment was given. The 75 to 100 discovery patients were divided at random into training and test sets in a 7:3 ratio. Whether ophthalmopathy could be predicted prospectively was tested in an independent validation cohort made up of roughly 19 hyperthyroidism patients plus 17 patients who later progressed to ophthalmopathy. The study also compared thyroid tissue and blood T-cell repertoires from a handful of Graves' hyperthyroidism patients. TCR Vbeta CDR3 sequencing of 135 peripheral blood samples (roughly 41 ophthalmopathy, over 70 hyperthyroidism and approximately 17 progressor patients) is reported in the paper. Once sampling was done, hyperthyroidism patients were given methimazole at a starting dose of 30 mg daily, whereas ophthalmopathy patients were given high-dose intravenous methylprednisolone. A discovery cohort of around 100 patients, fewer than 50 with Graves' ophthalmopathy and about 60 with stable Graves' hyperthyroidism, was used to find distinguishing TCR V-J signatures. General study outcomes and caveats: Most expanded thyroid clonotypes (frequency above 0.001) were also found in blood, which suggests that blood repertoires may mirror thyroid immune responses. No statistical method was used to fix the sample size in advance, and group allocation was not hidden from the investigators. In validation, the model predicted progression to ophthalmopathy with just under 71% sensitivity and about 72% specificity, a median of 6.5 months before onset. In cross-validation, a model built on a 13 V-J signature told ophthalmopathy apart from stable hyperthyroidism with approximately 90% sensitivity and approximately 81% specificity, and in testing the same model reached 80%/75%.

This clonotype was seen many times. Its recognized antigen is unknown. No much larger clonotype is one base removed from it; base qualities were not supplied. The CDR3 runs 15 residues from the cysteine to the phenylalanine. The CDR3 DNA has 45 bases and is translated from base 1. Sequences SGHAT (CDR1) and FQNNGV (CDR2) are obtained from the germline V gene. V is cut by 3 bases and J by 5 bases, and the space between the germline ends is 14 bases. Amplification of TCR beta CDR3 regions was carried out from RNA transcripts. The first round of RT-PCR for the TCR CDR3 was performed with the HTBI primer set and the Qiagen OneStep RT-PCR kit. The libraries were constructed in a second round of multiplex PCR and then size-selected and purified. Sequencing of the libraries was done on an Illumina HiSeq2000 using paired-end 100 bp reads. The paper's processing steps were these. SOAPnuke was used to process the raw data, with reads discarded if the reads contained adapters or uncalled bases, had a mean Phred below 15, or lacked an exact constant-primer or identifier match. High-quality paired reads were merged using COPE v1.2.5, and each unique nucleotide sequence was defined as a clonotype. MiTCR v1.1 was used to align clonotypes to the IMGT TRBV, TRBD and TRBJ reference segments. Only V-J combinations with frequency above 0.0001, covering about 99% of repertoires, were analysed. A TCS score was defined as the ratio of F50 (clonal expansion) to E x V (chaos), with BLOSUM62-based TCRdist applied between CDR3 peptides within each V-J. Welch's t-statistics and random forest reduced fewer than 550 V-J features to around 14, which were used in a naive Bayes classifier (R e1071). TCRdb reanalyzed the raw reads on its own, using fastp at Q25 for trimming and MiXCR for clone calling, and kept in-frame beta chains. Every entry covers one CDR3 protein and lists the most common genes and DNA from its rows. These V and J calls originate from TCRdb's pipeline instead of the authors' own analysis. The sample data list 400,000 to 500,000 distinct CDR3 sequences, and approximately 15% of these were observed just once. Of the sample, around 17% is held by the ten largest clones.

Graves' hyperthyroidism was defined as stable when no progression to ophthalmopathy occurred over 18 months of follow-up. The hyperthyroidism patients were between 18 and 65 years old and newly diagnosed, with a disease duration of less than 2 months. The study excluded patients with uncontrolled infections, other autoimmune diseases, pregnancy or lactation. Diagnoses relied on clinical symptoms, serum thyroxine and TRAb, thyroid ultrasound and orbital computed tomography. PBMCs were separated from approximately 10 ml of fresh peripheral blood using Ficoll-Paque density gradient centrifugation. Total RNA was extracted using Trizol reagent, and RNA quality was assessed on an Agilent 2100 Bioanalyzer.

The chain links TRBV11-2 with TRBJ2-1, with the D gene call left open. Input material: blood. This clonotype was sampled from a young woman with Graves' hyperthyroidism. The DNA reads TGTGCCAGCAGCTTTTTGGCGGATTGGAACAATGAGCAGTTCTTC. Its amino acids are CASSFLADWNNEQFF.